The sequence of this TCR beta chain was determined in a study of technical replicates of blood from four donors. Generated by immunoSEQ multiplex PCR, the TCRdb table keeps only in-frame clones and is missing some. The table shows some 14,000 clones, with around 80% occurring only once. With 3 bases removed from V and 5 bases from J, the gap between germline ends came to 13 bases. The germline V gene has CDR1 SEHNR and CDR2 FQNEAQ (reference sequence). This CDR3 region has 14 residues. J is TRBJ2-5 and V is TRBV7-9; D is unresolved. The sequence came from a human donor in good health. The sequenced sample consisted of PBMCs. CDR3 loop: CASSLTSRRETQYF. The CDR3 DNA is TGTGCCAGCAGCTTGACCTCGAGGCGGGAGACCCAGTACTTC.